This T cell receptor (beta chain) was documented in a study of tumor-infiltrating lymphocytes in primary liver carcinoma. The CDR3 consists of 15 residues. To note about this clonotype: One junction end disagrees with the germline gene, perhaps due to a read error.

TCR beta cDNA came from approximately 490 ng total RNA, primed with a constant-region primer. Three nested multiplex PCR rounds, a slightly modified ARM-PCR, produced the libraries for TCR beta. Two initial PCR rounds of about 9 cycles each paired TRBV1-TRBV30 forward primers with a C-beta reverse primer. TCRdb ran MiXCR on the multiplex PCR reads and lists one entry per CDR3 protein. The sample records roughly 100,000 distinct CDR3 sequences, roughly 80% being singletons. From approximately 20-30 mg of unsorted bulk tissue, DNA and RNA were co-extracted together. This receptor was taken from a man in his forties with primary liver carcinoma and hepatitis B virus infection. Sequenced material: liver tumor tissue from sampling region 3. Subset meaning: tumor region T3, left-lateral pole. The chain links TRBV12-3 or TRBV12-4 to TRBJ2-7, with D possibly being TRBD1 (6 bases). Here the CDR3 reads CASSSRTAHTYEHYF. The CDR3 DNA follows: TGTGCCAGCAGTTCCCGGACAGCCCACACCTACGAGCATTACTTC.